A selection of T cell receptor beta chains follows, all from one sample in a study of cytomegalovirus exposure and HLA in healthy donors. The data were produced by immunoSEQ multiplex PCR, yet TCRdb's version contains in-frame clones alone and is incomplete. The sample records roughly 120,000 clones, about three quarters being singletons. The sample consisted of PBMCs. These receptors were collected from a human donor in good health. The CDR3 runs from the conserved cysteine through the conserved F or W. Each record gives: D gene, V gene, clone size, J gene, CDR3 protein, CDR3 DNA. The D gene is left open where the match is weak. Not all rows give a size; the values are once, few, many and, for expanded clones, a class.

D gene: TRBD2; V gene: TRBV5-1; clone size: -; J gene: TRBJ2-7; CDR3 protein: CASSLAGGTYEQYF; CDR3 DNA: TGCGCCAGCAGCTTAGCGGGGGGTACCTACGAGCAGTACTTC
D gene: TRBD1; V gene: TRBV6-5; clone size: few; J gene: TRBJ1-2; CDR3 protein: CASRASGTGQGYTF; CDR3 DNA: TGTGCCAGCAGAGCTTCGGGGACAGGGCAAGGCTACACCTTC
D gene: TRBD1; V gene: TRBV6-5; clone size: -; J gene: TRBJ2-7; CDR3 protein: CASSNQQGHGHEQYF; CDR3 DNA: TGTGCCAGCAGTAACCAACAGGGGCATGGCCACGAGCAGTACTTC
D gene: -; V gene: TRBV6-4; clone size: -; J gene: TRBJ2-7; CDR3 protein: CASSDFPIQCPHEQYF; CDR3 DNA: TGTGCCAGCAGTGACTTTCCTATACAGTGTCCTCACGAGCAGTACTTC
D gene: TRBD1; V gene: TRBV6-1; clone size: -; J gene: TRBJ1-2; CDR3 protein: CASSERADRGRGYTF; CDR3 DNA: TGTGCCAGCAGTGAACGGGCTGACAGGGGTAGAGGCTACACCTTC
D gene: TRBD2; V gene: TRBV6-4; clone size: -; J gene: TRBJ2-3; CDR3 protein: CASSEATSGGADTQYF; CDR3 DNA: TGTGCCAGCAGTGAAGCTACTAGCGGGGGGGCCGATACGCAGTATTTT
D gene: -; V gene: TRBV5-4; clone size: few; J gene: TRBJ2-7; CDR3 protein: CASSLWPRDYEQYF; CDR3 DNA: TGTGCCAGCAGCTTGTGGCCGCGGGACTACGAGCAGTACTTC
D gene: -; V gene: TRBV25-1; clone size: -; J gene: TRBJ2-3; CDR3 protein: CASSDRGGTDTQYF; CDR3 DNA: TGTGCCAGCAGTGACAGGGGTGGGACAGATACGCAGTATTTT
D gene: TRBD1; V gene: TRBV4-1; clone size: -; J gene: TRBJ1-5; CDR3 protein: CASSQDGTVNQPQHF; CDR3 DNA: TGCGCCAGCAGCCAAGACGGGACAGTTAATCAGCCCCAGCATTTT
D gene: TRBD1; V gene: TRBV29-1; clone size: -; J gene: TRBJ2-7; CDR3 protein: CSVEITGGSGEQYF; CDR3 DNA: TGCAGCGTTGAAATCACAGGGGGGTCGGGCGAGCAGTACTTC
D gene: -; V gene: TRBV6-5; clone size: -; J gene: TRBJ1-2; CDR3 protein: CASSYVQNYGYTF; CDR3 DNA: TGTGCCAGCAGTTATGTACAAAACTATGGCTACACCTTC
D gene: -; V gene: TRBV6-5; clone size: -; J gene: TRBJ1-2; CDR3 protein: CASSYGGAYYGYTF; CDR3 DNA: TGTGCCAGCAGTTATGGGGGGGCGTATTATGGCTACACCTTC
D gene: TRBD2; V gene: TRBV10-3; clone size: -; J gene: TRBJ2-1; CDR3 protein: CAISERLAGGNNEQFF; CDR3 DNA: TGTGCCATCAGCGAGAGACTAGCGGGGGGGAACAATGAGCAGTTCTTC
D gene: TRBD1; V gene: TRBV5-6; clone size: -; J gene: TRBJ1-4; CDR3 protein: CASSTPRTGRSEKLFF; CDR3 DNA: TGTGCCAGCAGCACCCCTCGGACAGGGCGGAGTGAAAAACTGTTTTTT
D gene: TRBD1; V gene: TRBV5-1; clone size: -; J gene: TRBJ1-1; CDR3 protein: CASSSGGAGTEAFF; CDR3 DNA: TGCGCCAGCAGCTCAGGGGGCGCGGGCACTGAAGCTTTCTTT
D gene: -; V gene: TRBV7-9; clone size: -; J gene: TRBJ2-3; CDR3 protein: CSSSLVSDTQYF; CDR3 DNA: TGTTCCAGCAGCCTAGTCTCAGATACGCAGTATTTT
D gene: -; V gene: TRBV2; clone size: few; J gene: TRBJ2-7; CDR3 protein: CASSVFSGYEQYF; CDR3 DNA: TGTGCCAGCAGTGTGTTCAGCGGCTACGAGCAGTACTTC
D gene: TRBD2; V gene: TRBV4-2; clone size: -; J gene: TRBJ2-5; CDR3 protein: CASSQEYLAGGMLQETQYF; CDR3 DNA: TGTGCCAGCAGCCAAGAGTATTTAGCGGGGGGCATGCTACAAGAGACCCAGTACTTC
D gene: -; V gene: TRBV27; clone size: -; J gene: TRBJ1-6; CDR3 protein: CASSLVFDSNTGTSLSPLHF; CDR3 DNA: TGTGCCAGCAGTTTGGTCTTCGACAGTAACACAGGGACCTCCCTTTCACCCCTCCACTTT